This T cell receptor (beta chain) comes out of a study of CD8+ T cells in alopecia areata. In the study overall: Grafting placed skin from approximately 6-13-month-old C3H/HeJ donors with spontaneous alopecia onto approximately 7-11-week-old female C3H/HeJ mice. Overall study results and limits: Lesional scalp exceeded normal scalp in clonality, especially in alopecia totalis/universalis. Mice showed TCR sharing more clearly than patients did, possibly owing to HLA. Scalp repertoires also include resident alphabeta T cells from normal skin.

Separation of pooled cutaneous lymph node cells was by sorting with CD4, CD8alpha, NKG2D, NKG2ACE and other markers. The authors extracted RNA and reverse transcribed it into cDNA as the sequencing template. Method: immunoSEQ multiplex PCR; TCRdb's copy keeps in-frame clones and lacks some. Listed for the sample are 290,000 or so clones, none seen a single time. Of note for this clone: Its antigen remains unidentified. Here the gene names and germline are mouse. The read stops 3 residues short of the end of the CDR3; the missing end is completed from the germline J gene. Other DNA sequences of this sample code for an identical CDR3.

The CDR3 consists of 14 residues. CDR1 is NSHNY, CDR2 SYGAGN, per germline. The V and J ends lost 2 bases and 5 bases respectively, with 8 bases between them. Input material: CD4+ T cells sorted from a lymph node. The V and J genes are TRBV13-1 and TRBJ1-6; tentative D call: TRBD1 (6 bases). TRBJ1-6 is reported as an ORF; its role is uncertain. This receptor was taken from a C3H/HeJ mouse with alopecia areata. For the strain, the MHC haplotype given is H2-k. CDR3 DNA (partial): TGTGCCAGCAGTGAGGACAGAAATAATTCGCCC. As protein: CASSEDRNNSP. The whole CDR3 is CASSEDRNNSPLYF.